Listed here are 30 T cell receptor beta chains from one sample, sequenced in a study of T cells in Graves' hyperthyroidism and ophthalmopathy. The TCR beta CDR3 regions underwent amplification using RNA transcripts as the source. TCR CDR3 regions were first amplified by RT-PCR with HTBI primers. Via MiXCR, TCRdb re-called the multiplex PCR reads, giving one row per CDR3 protein. The sample lists approximately 98,000 distinct CDR3 sequences; around 42% were seen once. Material for sequencing was peripheral blood or thyroid tissue (not recorded which). Every receptor here comes from a woman aged 25 to 39 with Graves' hyperthyroidism.

V gene TRBV24-1 combines with J gene TRBJ2-7; unclear D gene. Germline-derived CDR1 and CDR2 are KGHDR and SFDVKD. The CDR3 contains 11 residues. In DNA, the CDR3 is TGTGCTAGCCCGGACCCCTACGAGCAGTACTTC. Amino acid sequence: CASPDPYEQYF.

This clonotype was detected many times. V is TRBV2 and J is TRBJ1-5, with TRBD1 as a possible D gene (5 bases). The V gene lost 5 bases and the J gene lost 3 bases, with 20 bases spanning the gap. Germline assignment: CDR1 SNHLY and CDR2 FYNNEI. The CDR3 has 17 amino acids. The CDR3 DNA is TGTGCCAGCAGTTACCCGCTTGAACAGGTACCCAATCAGCCCCAGCATTTT. Its protein is CASSYPLEQVPNQPQHF.

With regard to this clonotype: The CDR3 does not close with the conserved phenylalanine or tryptophan, likely indicating a read error. The chain recombines TRBV29-1 with TRBJ1-5; no clear D gene. The CDR3 spans 13 residues. V shed 4 bases and J shed 0 bases, with 7 bases lying between them. The germline CDR1 and CDR2 sequences are SQVTM and ANQGSEA. CDR3 coding DNA: TGCAGCGTTGGGGAGAATAGCAATCAGCCCCAGCATTCT. It codes for CSVGENSNQPQHS.

This clonotype was seen ten or more times. In nucleotides, the CDR3 is TGCAGTGCTCCCCGGGCGGGGGCCACTGAAGCTTTCTTT. Amino acids: CSAPRAGATEAFF. This sequence joins TRBV20-1 and TRBJ1-1, with a tentative D call TRBD1 (6 bases). Germline assignment: CDR1 DFQATT and CDR2 SNEGSKA (reference sequence). Trimming removed 5 bases from V and 4 bases from J, with 14 bases in between. This CDR3 has 13 amino acids.

On this clonotype: The germline gene is not matched at one end of the junction; a read error may be the cause. The rearrangement uses TRBV9 and TRBJ2-3; the D call may be TRBD1 or TRBD2 (5 bases each). The germline V gene encodes CDR1 SGDLS and CDR2 YYNGEE. This CDR3 region has 13 residues. The CDR3 protein is CASSWGSTDKQYF. The CDR3 DNA is TGTGCCAGCAGCTGGGGGAGCACAGATAAGCAGTATTTT.

With regard to this clonotype: A junction end diverges from the germline sequence, so it may reflect a read error. The chain recombines TRBV5-1 with TRBJ1-4; D is uncertain. CDR3 size: 15 residues. Germline values: CDR1 SGHRS, CDR2 YFSETQ. CDR3 sequence reads: CASSWTTQAGEKLSF. In DNA form, the CDR3 reads TGCGCCAGCAGCTGGACGACGCAAGCGGGTGAGAAACTGTCTTTT.

The chain recombines TRBV20-1 with TRBJ1-3, with 7 bases lining up with TRBD1. CDR1 is DFQATT, CDR2 SNEGSKA, per germline (reference sequence). This CDR3 comprises 15 residues. Trimming at V came to 3 bases and at J to 4 bases, leaving 9 bases not matched to a gene. This CDR3 reads CSASPGTVGGNTIYF. The DNA for the CDR3 is TGCAGTGCTAGTCCCGGGACAGTGGGAGGAAACACCATATATTTT.

The V call is TRBV28, the J call TRBJ2-2, with D hard to call. V was shortened by 8 bases and J by 1 base, with 20 bases between the two germline ends. This CDR3 has 17 amino acids. Germline CDR1 and CDR2: MDHEN and SYDVKM. CDR3: CASGSPLWLGNTGELFF. CDR3 nucleotides: TGTGCCAGCGGTTCGCCATTGTGGTTAGGGAACACCGGGGAGCTGTTTTTT.

This clonotype appeared many times. This chain links TRBV5-1 with TRBJ2-3; a weak D match, TRBD2 (5 bases). This CDR3 comprises 14 residues. The germline gives CDR1 SGHRS, CDR2 YFSETQ. Trimming left V 7 bases short and J 2 bases short, with 14 bases between. The CDR3 DNA sequence: TGCGCCAGCCTCCGCGGAGGTTCCACAGATACGCAGTATTTT. Its protein is CASLRGGSTDTQYF. The full variable domain, in which reference TRBV5-1 and TRBJ2-3 provide the parts outside the CDR3, is KAGVTQTPRYLIKTRGQQVTLSCSPISGHRSVSWYQQTPGQGLQFLFEYFSETQRNKGNFPGRFSGRQFSNSRSEMNVSTLELGDSALYLCASLRGGSTDTQYFGPGTRLTVL.

The chain links TRBV7-2 to TRBJ1-1; 10 bases are a match to TRBD1. The CDR3 has 13 residues. CDR1 is SGHTA and CDR2 is FQGNSA in the germline V gene. V lost 5 bases to trimming and J lost 10 bases; unmatched junction nucleotides: 7. The CDR3 nucleotides are TGTGCCAGCAGCACAAGACAGGGGGCGCGAGCTTTCTTT. Translated, it gives CASSTRQGARAFF.

The V call is TRBV10-3, the J call TRBJ1-5, with D uncertain. The CDR3 has 14 amino acids. The ends were cut back, 2 bases at V and 7 bases at J, with 12 bases in the middle. Germline V gene sequence: CDR1 ENHRY, CDR2 SYGVKD. CDR3 residues: CAISELWAGQPQHF. CDR3 bases: TGTGCCATCAGTGAGCTCTGGGCTGGCCAGCCCCAGCATTTT.

The chain employs TRBV12-3 or TRBV12-4 and TRBJ2-6; D gene ambiguous. The CDR3 sequence is 14 residues long. Trimming took 6 bases from V and 0 from J, leaving 6 bases between them. The CDR3 spells CASSDTSGANVLTF. DNA for the CDR3: TGTGCCAGCAGCGATACCTCTGGGGCCAACGTCCTGACTTTC.

This clonotype was detected only once. At one boundary the junction diverges from the germline segment, which might be a read error. The chain has TRBV5-1 and TRBJ2-6; TRBD1 matches 9 bases. The CDR3 runs to 15 residues. Looked up from germline, CDR1 is SGHRS and CDR2 is YFSETQ. CDR3 sequence reads: CASSNRGRNTNTEAF. CDR3 in DNA: TGCGCCAGCTCTAACAGGGGGCGAAATACGAACACTGAAGCTTTC.

This chain connects TRBV15 to TRBJ1-2; TRBD1 aligns across 9 bases. J gave up 9 bases and V 4 bases, and 3 bases lay outside the gene matches. The CDR3 is made up of 12 amino acids. Germline V gene lookup returns CDR1 LNHNV and CDR2 YYDKDF (reference sequence). The CDR3 coding sequence is TGTGCCACCAGCAAAGGACAGGGGAGCTACACCTTC. This sequence encodes CATSKGQGSYTF.

This clonotype was detected many times. This chain joins TRBV15 and TRBJ2-3; D uncertain. CDR1 and CDR2 from the germline V gene are LNHNV and YYDKDF (reference sequence). The CDR3 loop spans 15 amino acids. V lost 0 bases and J lost 6, with 13 bases in between. Written as DNA, the CDR3 is TGTGCCACCAGCAGAGATCGAATTACCTGGGATACGCAGTATTTT. It specifies CATSRDRITWDTQYF.

A note on this clonotype: One end of the junction fails to match germline, which may point to a read error. The chain employs TRBV2 and TRBJ1-2; D call uncertain. This CDR3 contains 13 residues. Looked up from germline, CDR1 is SNHLY and CDR2 is FYNNEI. CDR3 DNA: TGCGCCAGCAGCTTAGGGCAGATACATGGCTACACCTTC. Translated, it gives CASSLGQIHGYTF.

This clonotype has ten or more counts. This chain links TRBV5-6 with TRBJ1-1, with no clear D. V was shortened by 2 bases and J by 7 bases, with 9 bases between the two germline ends. CDR1 is SGHDT and CDR2 is YYEEEE in the germline V gene. The CDR3 contains 12 residues. The CDR3 protein is CASSFVDGEAFF. The CDR3 coding sequence is TGTGCCAGCAGCTTTGTGGACGGTGAAGCTTTCTTT. The variable domain in full, with the rest retrieved from reference TRBV5-6 and TRBJ1-1, is DAGVTQSPTHLIKTRGQQVTLRCSPKSGHDTVSWYQQALGQGPQFIFQYYEEEERQRGNFPDRFSGHQFPNYSSELNVNALLLGDSALYLCASSFVDGEAFFGQGTRLTVV.

Comment on this clonotype: The junction departs from the called germline gene at one end, perhaps through a read error. The V call is TRBV7-3, the J call TRBJ1-1, with 9 bases matching TRBD1. The CDR3 totals 13 residues. Germline V gene lookup returns CDR1 SGHTA and CDR2 FQGTGA. The CDR3 spells CASNLDRGTVAFF. The CDR3 DNA reads TGTGCCAGCAACTTGGACAGGGGCACTGTAGCTTTCTTT.

The chain recombines TRBV7-3 with TRBJ2-2; 7 nucleotides line up with TRBD1. The junction had 9 bases not matched to a gene; V was cut back by 5 bases and J by 0 bases. Germline loops: CDR1 SGHTA, CDR2 FQGTGA. The CDR3 sequence is 17 residues long. CDR3 bases: TGTGCCAGCAGCCTCGACCCGGGACAGACGAACACCGGGGAGCTGTTTTTT. It is translated as CASSLDPGQTNTGELFF.

Ten or more counts support this clonotype. J is TRBJ2-5 and V is TRBV5-5; 7 bases map to TRBD2. This CDR3 comprises 14 residues. V lost 4 bases, J lost 4 bases, and 7 bases stayed unmatched. Germline loops: CDR1 SGHKS, CDR2 YYEKEE (reference sequence). This CDR3 is CASSPGRGRETQYF. The CDR3 bases are TGTGCCAGCAGCCCGGGGAGGGGTCGAGAGACCCAGTACTTC. Filled out from reference TRBV5-5 and TRBJ2-5, the complete variable domain reads DAGVTQSPTHLIKTRGQQVTLRCSPISGHKSVSWYQQVLGQGPQFIFQYYEKEERGRGNFPDRFSARQFPNYSSELNVNALLLGDSALYLCASSPGRGRETQYFGPGTRLLVL.

This rearrangement joins TRBV30 to TRBJ1-3; D unclear. Trimming removed 4 bases at V and 4 bases at J, with 8 bases between. Germline-derived CDR1 and CDR2 are GTSNPN and SVGIG (reference sequence). This CDR3 has 12 amino acids. The CDR3 DNA is TGTGCCTGGATTATCGGGGGAAACACCATATATTTT. It specifies CAWIIGGNTIYF.

This clonotype was observed many times. This chain connects TRBV11-3 to TRBJ2-3; 8 bases agree with TRBD2. This CDR3 has 16 amino acids. The ends lost 2 bases at V and 4 bases at J; junction bases unmatched: 8. CDR1 is SGHNT, CDR2 YENEEA, per germline. The CDR3 nucleotides read TGTGCCAGCAGCTTACTTAGCGGGAACCAACCAGATACGCAGTATTTT. This codes for CASSLLSGNQPDTQYF.

Ten or more counts support this clonotype. The chain carries TRBV6-5 and TRBJ2-6; D is possibly TRBD1 (5 bases). V lost 5 bases and J lost 2, with 22 bases in between. The CDR3 runs to 19 residues. Germline CDR1 and CDR2: MNHEY and SVGAGI. The CDR3 nucleotides are TGTGCCAGCAGTGCTTGCTGGGGCTGCCGAGAGGCTGGGGCCAACGTCCTGACTTTC. It encodes CASSACWGCREAGANVLTF.

The genes are TRBV29-1 and TRBJ2-5, with 9 bases fitting TRBD1. Germline V gene data show CDR1 as SQVTM and CDR2 as ANQGSEA. The CDR3 is made up of 12 amino acids. CDR3 DNA: TGCAGGGGTAGGACAGGGGAGGAGACCCAGTACTTC. Its protein product is CRGRTGEETQYF.

Many counts were recorded for this clonotype. The rearrangement joins TRBV2 to TRBJ1-2; TRBD1 is a possible D gene (6 bases). Deletions cut 7 bases from V and 2 bases from J, with 17 bases between. Germline CDR1 and CDR2: SNHLY and FYNNEI. The CDR3 is 15 amino acids. Written as DNA, the CDR3 is TGTGCCAGCATTTTTGTTCCACAGGGAAACTATGGCTACACCTTC. Translated, it gives CASIFVPQGNYGYTF.

The chain couples TRBV5-1 to TRBJ2-7; D unresolved. The CDR3 length is 15 residues. Germline CDR1 SGHRS, CDR2 YFSETQ. V was trimmed by 0 bases and J by 2 bases, leaving 12 bases between them. CDR3 sequence reads: CASSLDLTGTYEQYF. CDR3 in DNA: TGCGCCAGCAGCTTGGACCTAACCGGTACCTACGAGCAGTACTTC. Combining the CDR3 with reference TRBV5-1 and TRBJ2-7 gives the whole variable domain KAGVTQTPRYLIKTRGQQVTLSCSPISGHRSVSWYQQTPGQGLQFLFEYFSETQRNKGNFPGRFSGRQFSNSRSEMNVSTLELGDSALYLCASSLDLTGTYEQYFGPGTRLTVT.

This clonotype has a count of ten or more. The chain carries TRBV2 and TRBJ2-2; 8 bases map to TRBD2. The CDR3 runs to 20 residues. J gave up 4 bases and V 5 bases, and 21 bases lay outside the gene matches. Germline values: CDR1 SNHLY, CDR2 FYNNEI. CDR3 bases: TGTGCCAGCAGTCGGTGCGGGAGGCGGGGAGTACGGAGTTGCACCGGGGAGCTGTTTTTT. The encoded protein is CASSRCGRRGVRSCTGELFF. Filled out from reference TRBV2 and TRBJ2-2, the complete variable domain reads EPEVTQTPSHQVTQMGQEVILRCVPISNHLYFYWYRQILGQKVEFLVSFYNNEISEKSEIFDDQFSVERPDGSNFTLKIRSTKLEDSAMYFCASSRCGRRGVRSCTGELFFGEGSRLTVL.

This clonotype has a count of ten or more. In DNA form, the CDR3 reads TGTGCCAGCAACGTGGAGGGGGACGCTCCCCTCCACTTT. Protein: CASNVEGDAPLHF. The J gene is TRBJ1-6, the V gene TRBV7-9; TRBD1 might be the D (6 bases). CDR3 length equals 13 residues. Germline V gene lookup returns CDR1 SEHNR and CDR2 FQNEAQ (reference sequence). V lost 7 bases, J lost 13 bases, and 17 bases lay in between.

The rearrangement uses TRBV24-1 and TRBJ2-2; TRBD1 matches 9 bases. Looked up from germline, CDR1 is KGHDR and CDR2 is SFDVKD. The CDR3 runs 15 residues. J lost 5 bases, V lost 4 bases, and 4 bases had no gene match. The CDR3 is CATSDPGTGTGELFF. In DNA form, the CDR3 reads TGTGCCACCAGTGACCCCGGGACAGGGACCGGGGAGCTGTTTTTT.

The chain combines TRBV7-9 with TRBJ2-2; D is ambiguous. The CDR3 covers 16 residues. Germline CDR1 SEHNR, CDR2 FQNEAQ (reference sequence). Trimming removed 0 bases from V and 2 bases from J, with 10 bases in between. This CDR3 is CASSLAGSGNTGELFF. CDR3 nucleotides: TGTGCCAGCAGCTTAGCAGGGTCTGGAAACACCGGGGAGCTGTTTTTT.